The entry below describes one TCR beta chain. These data are taken from a study of cytomegalovirus exposure and HLA in healthy donors. Here immunoSEQ multiplex PCR was the method, and the copy in TCRdb shows in-frame clones only, minus some. This table has a few hundred thousand clones, roughly 87% appearing once. This CDR3 is built from 15 residues. Per the germline V gene, CDR1 is MDHEN and CDR2 is SYDVKM. The ends were cut back, 3 bases at V and 3 bases at J, with 12 bases in the middle. The sequence came from a man aged 18 to 29 in good health and CMV-seropositive. Sequenced: PBMCs. The chain is built from TRBV28 and TRBJ1-5; no definite D call. The CDR3 DNA reads as TGTGCCAGCAGTTTGTGGTCCGGATTCAATCAGCCCCAGCATTTT. Encoded protein: CASSLWSGFNQPQHF.